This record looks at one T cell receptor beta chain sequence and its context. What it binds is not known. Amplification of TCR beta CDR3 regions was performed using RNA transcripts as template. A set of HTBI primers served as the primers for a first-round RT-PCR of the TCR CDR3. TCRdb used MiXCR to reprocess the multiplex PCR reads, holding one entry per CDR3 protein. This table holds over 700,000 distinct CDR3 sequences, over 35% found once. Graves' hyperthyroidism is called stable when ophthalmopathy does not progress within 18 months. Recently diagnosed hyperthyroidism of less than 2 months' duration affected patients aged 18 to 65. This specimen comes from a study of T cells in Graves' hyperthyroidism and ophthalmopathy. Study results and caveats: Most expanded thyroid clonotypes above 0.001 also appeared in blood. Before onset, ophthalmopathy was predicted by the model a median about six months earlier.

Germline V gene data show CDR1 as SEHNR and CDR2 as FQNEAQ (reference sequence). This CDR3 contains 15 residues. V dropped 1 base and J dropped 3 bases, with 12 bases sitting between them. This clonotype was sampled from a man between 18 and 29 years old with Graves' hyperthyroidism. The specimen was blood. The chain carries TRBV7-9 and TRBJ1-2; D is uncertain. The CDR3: CASSLGPSGYYGYTF. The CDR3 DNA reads TGTGCCAGCAGCTTAGGCCCCTCCGGGTACTATGGCTACACCTTC. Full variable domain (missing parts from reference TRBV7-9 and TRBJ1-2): DTGVSQNPRHKITKRGQNVTFRCDPISEHNRLYWYRQTLGQGPEFLTYFQNEAQLEKSRLLSDRFSAERPKGSFSTLEIQRTEQGDSAMYLCASSLGPSGYYGYTFGSGTRLTVV.